This T cell receptor (beta chain) was sequenced for a study of blood T cell repertoires in COVID-19. Study-wide background: Samples taken during acute and convalescent COVID-19 were collected in the United States, Italy and Spain. T cells, B-cell-depleted T cells, or PBMCs supplied cDNA or gDNA.

Per the study methods: Reference gene primer amplification in the assay estimated nucleated cell counts. Libraries were prepared by immunoSEQ multiplex PCR; TCRdb keeps only in-frame clonotypes and omits some of them. V and J calls and clone size are given by that table; D and trimming were obtained from the DNA. The sample yields some 87,000 clones, 89% seen once. Material for sequencing was peripheral blood. This sequence originates from a woman in her seventies with acute or convalescent COVID-19.

The DNA of the CDR3 is TGTGCCAGCAGCTTATCCAGGCCCGACACCGGGGAGCTGTTTTTT. It codes for CASSLSRPDTGELFF. V usage is TRBV7-8 and J usage is TRBJ2-2, with D unresolved. The CDR3 runs 15 residues. Germline assignment: CDR1 SGHVS and CDR2 FQNEAQ. V was trimmed by 2 bases and J by 3 bases, leaving 10 bases between them.